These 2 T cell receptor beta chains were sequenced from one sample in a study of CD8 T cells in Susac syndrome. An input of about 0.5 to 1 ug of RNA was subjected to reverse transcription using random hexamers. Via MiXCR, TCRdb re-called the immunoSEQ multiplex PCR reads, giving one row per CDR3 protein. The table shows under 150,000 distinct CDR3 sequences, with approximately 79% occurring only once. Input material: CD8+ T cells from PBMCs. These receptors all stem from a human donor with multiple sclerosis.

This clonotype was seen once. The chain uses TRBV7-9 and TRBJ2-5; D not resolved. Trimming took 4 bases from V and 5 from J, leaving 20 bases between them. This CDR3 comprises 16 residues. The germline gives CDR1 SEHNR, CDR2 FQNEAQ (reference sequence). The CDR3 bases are TGTGCCAGCAGCTCCATTGACCACCCCGGTGGGGAGACCCAGTACTTC. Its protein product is CASSSIDHPGGETQYF.

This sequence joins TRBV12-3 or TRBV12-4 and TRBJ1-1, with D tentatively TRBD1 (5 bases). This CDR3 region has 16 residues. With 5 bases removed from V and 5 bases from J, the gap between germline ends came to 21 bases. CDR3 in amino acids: CASSQNRDSGGTEAFF. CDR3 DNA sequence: TGTGCCAGCAGTCAGAACCGAGACAGTGGAGGGACTGAAGCTTTCTTT.